This T cell receptor beta chain was found in a study of cytomegalovirus exposure and HLA in healthy donors. Germline V lookup: CDR1 MDHEN, CDR2 SYDVKM. The CDR3 is 11 residues long. Trimming pared 6 bases from V and 4 bases from J, leaving 4 bases between. Both 60 Vbeta primers and 13 Jbeta primers went into the PCR. The protocol was immunoSEQ multiplex PCR, while the TCRdb copy is restricted to in-frame clones and leaves out a portion. The data contain nearly 200,000 clones, around four fifths of them singletons. Source material: PBMCs. The TCR sequence derives from a woman between 50 and 59 years old in good health and CMV-seropositive. This chain links TRBV28 with TRBJ1-5; D not certain. CDR3 bases: TGTGCCAGCAGCAATAATCAGCCCCAGCATTTT. This encodes CASSNNQPQHF.